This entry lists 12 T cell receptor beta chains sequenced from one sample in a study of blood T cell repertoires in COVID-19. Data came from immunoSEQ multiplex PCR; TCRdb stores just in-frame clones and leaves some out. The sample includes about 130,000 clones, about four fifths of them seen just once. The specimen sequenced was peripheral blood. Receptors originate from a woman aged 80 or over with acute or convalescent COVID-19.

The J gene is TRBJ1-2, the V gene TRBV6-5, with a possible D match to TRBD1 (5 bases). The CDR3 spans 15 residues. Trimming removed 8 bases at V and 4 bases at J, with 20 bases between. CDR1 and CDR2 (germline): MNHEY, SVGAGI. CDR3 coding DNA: TGTGCCAGCTCTGCAGGCTCCTCAGGGTCCTATGGCTACACCTTC. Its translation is CASSAGSSGSYGYTF.

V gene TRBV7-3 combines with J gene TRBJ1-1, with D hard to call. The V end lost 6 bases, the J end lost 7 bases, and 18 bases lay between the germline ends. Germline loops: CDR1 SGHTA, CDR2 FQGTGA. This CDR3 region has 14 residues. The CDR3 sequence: CASRSPGTDREAFF. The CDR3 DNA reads TGTGCCAGCAGGTCCCCTGGTACAGATCGTGAAGCTTTCTTT.

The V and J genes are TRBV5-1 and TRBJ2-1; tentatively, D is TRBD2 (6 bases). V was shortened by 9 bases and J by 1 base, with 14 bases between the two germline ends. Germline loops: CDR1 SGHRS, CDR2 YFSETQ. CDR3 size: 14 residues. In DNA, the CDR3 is TGCGCCACAGCCGACGGGACTTCCTACAATGAGCAGTTCTTC. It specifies CATADGTSYNEQFF.

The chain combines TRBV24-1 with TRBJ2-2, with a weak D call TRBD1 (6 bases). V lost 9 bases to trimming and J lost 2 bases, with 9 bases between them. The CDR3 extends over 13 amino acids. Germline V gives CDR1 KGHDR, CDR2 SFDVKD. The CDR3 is CATGTHNTGELFF. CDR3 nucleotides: TGTGCCACCGGGACACATAACACCGGGGAGCTGTTTTTT.

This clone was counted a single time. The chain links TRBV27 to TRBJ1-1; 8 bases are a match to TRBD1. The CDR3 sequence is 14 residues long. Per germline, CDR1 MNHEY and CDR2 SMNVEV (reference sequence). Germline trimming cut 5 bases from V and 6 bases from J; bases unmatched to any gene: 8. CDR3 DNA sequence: TGTGCCAGCAGTCTGGACAGGGTGTACTCTGAAGCTTTCTTT. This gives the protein CASSLDRVYSEAFF.

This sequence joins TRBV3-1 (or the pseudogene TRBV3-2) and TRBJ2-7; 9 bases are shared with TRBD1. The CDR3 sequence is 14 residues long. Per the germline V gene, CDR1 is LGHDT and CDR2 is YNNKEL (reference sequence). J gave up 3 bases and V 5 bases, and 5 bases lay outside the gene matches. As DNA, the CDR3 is TGTGCCAGCAGCTCCGGGACAGGGCACTACGAGCAGTACTTC. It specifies CASSSGTGHYEQYF.

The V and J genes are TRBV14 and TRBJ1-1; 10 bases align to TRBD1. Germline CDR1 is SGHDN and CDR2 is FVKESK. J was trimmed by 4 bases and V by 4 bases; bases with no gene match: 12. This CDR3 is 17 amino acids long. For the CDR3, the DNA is TGTGCCAGCAGCCCTTACCGGGACAGGGGATCCGGCACTGAAGCTTTCTTT. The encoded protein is CASSPYRDRGSGTEAFF.

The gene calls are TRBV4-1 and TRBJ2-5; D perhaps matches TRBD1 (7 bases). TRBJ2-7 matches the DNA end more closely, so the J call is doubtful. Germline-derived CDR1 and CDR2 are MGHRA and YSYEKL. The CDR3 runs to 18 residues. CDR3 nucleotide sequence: TGCGCCAGCAGCCAACGTCATGCCGGGACAGCGGGTGAAAACGAGCAGTACTTC. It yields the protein CASSQRHAGTAGENEQYF.

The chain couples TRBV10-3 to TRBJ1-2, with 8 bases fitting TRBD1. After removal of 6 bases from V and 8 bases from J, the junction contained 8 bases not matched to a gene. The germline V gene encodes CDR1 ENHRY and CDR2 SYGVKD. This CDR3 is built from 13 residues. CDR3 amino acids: CAIRADRGGGYTF. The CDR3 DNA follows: TGTGCCATCAGGGCTGACAGGGGAGGAGGCTACACCTTC.

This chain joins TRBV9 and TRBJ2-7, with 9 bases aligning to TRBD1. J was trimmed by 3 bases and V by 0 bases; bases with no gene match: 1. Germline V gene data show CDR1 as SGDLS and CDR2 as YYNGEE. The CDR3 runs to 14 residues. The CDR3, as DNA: TGTGCCAGCAGCGTAGGACAGGGGGACTACGAGCAGTACTTC. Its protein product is CASSVGQGDYEQYF.

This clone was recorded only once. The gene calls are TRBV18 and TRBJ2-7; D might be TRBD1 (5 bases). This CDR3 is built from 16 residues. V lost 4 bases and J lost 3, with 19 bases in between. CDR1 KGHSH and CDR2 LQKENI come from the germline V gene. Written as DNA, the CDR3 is TGTGCCAGCTCACGGACCCCGGCTGACAGCGACTACGAGCAGTACTTC. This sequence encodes CASSRTPADSDYEQYF. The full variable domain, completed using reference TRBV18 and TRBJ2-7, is NAGVMQNPRHLVRRRGQEARLRCSPMKGHSHVYWYRQLPEEGLKFMVYLQKENIIDESGMPKERFSAEFPKEGPSILRIQQVVRGDSAAYFCASSRTPADSDYEQYFGPGTRLTVT.

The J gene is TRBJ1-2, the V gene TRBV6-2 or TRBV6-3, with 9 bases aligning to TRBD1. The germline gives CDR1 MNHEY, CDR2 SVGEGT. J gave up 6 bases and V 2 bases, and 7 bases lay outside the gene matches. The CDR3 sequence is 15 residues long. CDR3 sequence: CASSYRDRDIHGYTF. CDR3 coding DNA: TGTGCCAGCAGTTACCGGGACAGGGATATACATGGCTACACCTTC.